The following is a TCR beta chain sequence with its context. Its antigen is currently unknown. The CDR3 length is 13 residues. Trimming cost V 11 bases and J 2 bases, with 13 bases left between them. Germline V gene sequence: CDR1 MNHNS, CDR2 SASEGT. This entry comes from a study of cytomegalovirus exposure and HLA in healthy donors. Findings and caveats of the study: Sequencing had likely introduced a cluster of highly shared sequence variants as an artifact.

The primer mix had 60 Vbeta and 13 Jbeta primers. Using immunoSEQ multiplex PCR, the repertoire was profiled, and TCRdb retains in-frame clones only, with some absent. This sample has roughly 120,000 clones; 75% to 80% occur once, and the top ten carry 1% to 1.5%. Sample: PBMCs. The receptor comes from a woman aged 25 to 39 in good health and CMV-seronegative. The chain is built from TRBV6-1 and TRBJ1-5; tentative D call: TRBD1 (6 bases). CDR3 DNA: TGTGCCGCGACAGGAGCCGGCAATCAGCCCCAGCATTTT. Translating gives CAATGAGNQPQHF.